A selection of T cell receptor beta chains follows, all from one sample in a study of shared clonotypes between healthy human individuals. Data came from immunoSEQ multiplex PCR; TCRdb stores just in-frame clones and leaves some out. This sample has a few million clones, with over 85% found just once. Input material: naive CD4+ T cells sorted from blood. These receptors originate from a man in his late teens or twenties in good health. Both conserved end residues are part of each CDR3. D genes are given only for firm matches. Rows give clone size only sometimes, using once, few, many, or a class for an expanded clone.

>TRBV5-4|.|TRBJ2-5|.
CASSLVWGAGQETQYF
TGTGCCAGCAGCTTGGTCTGGGGGGCGGGCCAAGAGACCCAGTACTTC
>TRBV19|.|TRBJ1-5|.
CASSITSTSNQPQHF
TGTGCCAGTAGTATAACGAGTACAAGCAATCAGCCCCAGCATTTT
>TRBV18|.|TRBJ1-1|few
CASSSGGDTEAFF
TGTGCCAGCTCATCCGGGGGGGACACTGAAGCTTTCTTT
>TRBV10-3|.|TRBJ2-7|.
CAISESVGGYEQYF
TGTGCCATCAGTGAGTCTGTCGGGGGATACGAGCAGTACTTC
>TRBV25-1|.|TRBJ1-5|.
CASSDPRESNQPQHF
TGTGCCAGCAGTGACCCTCGGGAGTCGAATCAGCCCCAGCATTTT
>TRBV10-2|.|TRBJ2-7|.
CASSEPYEQYF
TGCGCCAGCAGTGAACCTTACGAGCAGTACTTC
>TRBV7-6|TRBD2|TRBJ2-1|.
CASSLRDGREGQRYNEQFF
TGTGCCAGCAGCTTACGGGATGGGCGGGAGGGCCAAAGGTACAATGAGCAGTTCTTC
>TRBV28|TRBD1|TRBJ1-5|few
CASTRQGSNQPQHF
TGTGCCAGCACCCGACAGGGTAGCAATCAGCCCCAGCATTTT
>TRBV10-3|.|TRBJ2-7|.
CAISESTLALGEQYF
TGTGCCATCAGTGAGTCGACTTTGGCCTTGGGTGAGCAGTACTTC
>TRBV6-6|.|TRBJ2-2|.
CASKLDSNTGELFF
TGTGCCAGCAAATTGGACAGTAACACCGGGGAGCTGTTTTTT
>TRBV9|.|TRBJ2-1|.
CASSVELLNFYNEQFF
TGTGCCAGCAGCGTAGAACTTCTGAATTTCTACAATGAGCAGTTCTTC